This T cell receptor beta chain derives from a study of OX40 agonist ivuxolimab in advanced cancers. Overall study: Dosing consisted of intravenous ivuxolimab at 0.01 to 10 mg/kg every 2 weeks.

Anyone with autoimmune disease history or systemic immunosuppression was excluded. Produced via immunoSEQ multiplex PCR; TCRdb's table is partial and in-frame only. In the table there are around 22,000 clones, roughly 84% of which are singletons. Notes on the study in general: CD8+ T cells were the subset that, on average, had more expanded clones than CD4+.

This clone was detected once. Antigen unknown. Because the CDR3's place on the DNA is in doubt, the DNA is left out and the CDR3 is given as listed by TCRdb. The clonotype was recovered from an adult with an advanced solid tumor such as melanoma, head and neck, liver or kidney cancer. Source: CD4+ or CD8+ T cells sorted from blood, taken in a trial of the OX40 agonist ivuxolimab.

Here the CDR3 reads CASSKVGAGTGPNEQFF. The rearrangement joins TRBV21-1 to TRBJ2-1; the D call of TRBD1 is as the table states it, not checked on the DNA. TRBV21-1 is given as a pseudogene. The CDR3 has 17 amino acids, counting both end residues.